This passage covers 3 T cell receptor beta chains from one sample sequenced in a study of T cells after yellow fever vaccination (dated by TCRdb to between 2018 and 2021). This sample's treatment or condition label indicates: live attenuated yellow fever vaccine strain. The library was prepared using 5' RACE. Instrument used: Illumina HiSeq 2500. TCRdb trimmed public reads at Q25 via fastp, called clones via MiXCR and kept in-frame beta chains. Each record represents a unique CDR3 protein, reported with the most common genes and DNA among its rows. The table for this sample lists approximately 510,000 distinct CDR3 sequences; just over 20% of them were counted only once. The ten most abundant clones make up approximately 16% of the sample. Sequencing used PBMCs, obtained roughly 20 days after the first yellow fever vaccination. The source of these receptors is a man younger than 30 who received the YFV17D yellow fever vaccine.

About this clonotype itself: One junction end does not reproduce the germline sequence, and a read error may be involved. The chain is built from TRBV7-8 and TRBJ1-1; no clear D gene. The CDR3 covers 16 residues. Germline loops: CDR1 SGHVS, CDR2 FQNEAQ. The CDR3 sequence: CASSLALYGTNSEAFF. CDR3 DNA sequence: TGTGCCAGCAGCTTAGCTCTATATGGAACGAACTCTGAAGCTTTCTTT.

V and J are TRBV5-1 and TRBJ1-5; D is unresolved. Germline lookup yields CDR1 SGHRS and CDR2 YFSETQ. Trimming left V 4 bases short and J 6 bases short, with 17 bases between. CDR3 length equals 15 residues. CDR3 sequence: CASSISGGVGQPQHF. The DNA for the CDR3 is TGCGCCAGCAGCATCTCGGGAGGCGTCGGTCAGCCCCAGCATTTT.

V and J are TRBV7-2 and TRBJ2-3, with 9 nucleotides matching TRBD1. Per germline, CDR1 SGHTA and CDR2 FQGNSA. This CDR3 region has 14 residues. J gave up 8 bases and V 5 bases, and 8 bases lay outside the gene matches. CDR3 residues: CASSPQGAVGTQYF. As DNA, the CDR3 is TGTGCCAGCAGCCCACAGGGGGCGGTTGGTACGCAGTATTTT. The whole variable domain, remainder taken from reference TRBV7-2 and TRBJ2-3, is GAGVSQSPSNKVTEKGKDVELRCDPISGHTALYWYRQSLGQGLEFLIYFQGNSAPDKSGLPSDRFSAERTGGSVSTLTIQRTQQEDSAVYLCASSPQGAVGTQYFGPGTRLTVL.